Listed below are T cell receptor beta chains from one sample, sequenced in a study of T cells in Graves' hyperthyroidism and ophthalmopathy. Each CDR3 protein gets one entry after TCRdb re-called the multiplex PCR reads with MiXCR. The sample yields under 350,000 distinct CDR3 sequences, roughly 15% seen once. The sample comprised blood. Receptor source: a woman in her thirties or forties with Graves' hyperthyroidism. CDR3s include the opening cysteine and the closing phenylalanine or tryptophan. The D gene is left open where the match is weak. A clone size is listed for some rows: how often the clone was seen (once, few, many), or a class if it is expanded.

j_call	v_call	d_call	clone_size	cdr3_nt	cdr3_aa
TRBJ2-7	TRBV2	.	many	TGTGCCAGCAGTGTCTCCTGGAGCAGCGAGCAGTACTTC	CASSVSWSSEQYF
TRBJ2-2	TRBV2	TRBD2	.	TGTGCCAGCAGCCTCGGGAGGACGAACACCGGGGAGCTGTTTTTT	CASSLGRTNTGELFF
TRBJ2-1	TRBV3-1	TRBD2	many	TGTGCCAGCAGTCCAAAACTAGCGGGAGGACCCTACAATGAGCAGTTCTTC	CASSPKLAGGPYNEQFF
TRBJ1-1	TRBV18	.	many	TGTGCCAGCAGCCCCGGACGCGACACTGAAGCTTTCTTT	CASSPGRDTEAFF
TRBJ2-1	TRBV7-7	.	many	TGTGCTAGCAGCCTCCGAGACAGGTCCTCTAGCCCTTCTAATGAGCAGTTCTTC	CASSLRDRSSSPSNEQFF
TRBJ2-5	TRBV2	.	many	TGTGCCAGCAGCGTCATAGGAGAGACCCAGTACTTC	CASSVIGETQYF
TRBJ2-7	TRBV7-9	TRBD2	few	TGTGCCAGCAGCGAAACTAGCGACGAGCAGTACTTC	CASSETSDEQYF
TRBJ1-2	TRBV3-1	.	few	TGTGCCAGCAGCCAAGAAGGAGGGTACTATGGCTACACCTTC	CASSQEGGYYGYTF
TRBJ2-1	TRBV20-1	TRBD2	.	TGCAGTGCTAGCGAACGGGGGGGGGTGGATGAGCAGTTCTTC	CSASERGGVDEQFF
TRBJ1-4	TRBV7-8	TRBD1	many	TGTGCCAGCAGCTTATCCCGGACAGGGGGAAATGAAAAACTGTTTTTT	CASSLSRTGGNEKLFF
TRBJ2-1	TRBV4-2	.	once	TGTGCCAGCAGCCAAGAACTTGCAATTGCAATAGATGAGCAGTTCTTC	CASSQELAIAIDEQFF
TRBJ2-1	TRBV27	.	.	TGTGCCAGCAGTTCCCTCGAAAGGGAGCAGTTCTTC	CASSSLEREQFF
TRBJ2-7	TRBV6-5	TRBD1	.	TGTGCCAGCAGTGGAGACAGGGCTGGGGAGCAGTACTTC	CASSGDRAGEQYF
TRBJ2-7	TRBV10-3	.	many	TGTGCCATCACTACGGGGCAGGGAAAAAGCGGGCTGCGCGAGCAGTACTTC	CAITTGQGKSGLREQYF
TRBJ1-4	TRBV7-9	TRBD1	many	TGTGCCAGCAGCCTAGGGGGCGCGAATGAAAAACTGTTTTTT	CASSLGGANEKLFF
TRBJ1-1	TRBV5-1	.	many	TGCGCCAGCACCTTGGGGGCGTTTACAGTGCCCCGGACTGAAGCTTTCTTT	CASTLGAFTVPRTEAFF
TRBJ1-2	TRBV3-1	.	.	TGTGCCAGCAGCCAAGAGGAGGCCAGAGGTTACGGCTACACCTTC	CASSQEEARGYGYTF
TRBJ2-3	TRBV15	.	many	TGTGCCACCAGCAGTCGGACTAAAAACACAGATACGCAGTATTTT	CATSSRTKNTDTQYF
TRBJ1-2	TRBV9	.	few	TGTGCCAGCAGCGTAGGGGGGGGGGATGGACGCTACACCTTC	CASSVGGGDGRYTF
TRBJ2-1	TRBV7-9	.	many	TGTGCCAGCAGCTTAGGCTACAGGAATCCTGAGCAGTTCTTC	CASSLGYRNPEQFF
TRBJ1-6	TRBV2	.	many	TGTGCCAGAAAGAGGTCGGGGGGGAATTCACCCCTCCACTTT	CARKRSGGNSPLHF
TRBJ1-4	TRBV30	.	many	TGTGCCTGGAGTATCCGGGGATCGGAAAAACTGTTTTTT	CAWSIRGSEKLFF
TRBJ2-7	TRBV28	.	many	TGTGCCAGCACGTCGACACTCTCCTACGAGCAGTACTTC	CASTSTLSYEQYF
TRBJ2-1	TRBV10-1	.	many	TGCGCCAGCAGTGAGTCGACGACTAGGGGTGAGCAGTTCTTC	CASSESTTRGEQFF
TRBJ1-1	TRBV27	TRBD1	.	TGTGCCAGCAGTTTACCGGGACAGAAAATGAACACTGAAGCTTTCTTT	CASSLPGQKMNTEAFF
TRBJ2-7	TRBV28	TRBD2	.	TGTGCCAGCAGTCATACTAGCGGGCCCCCCGACGAGCAGTACTTC	CASSHTSGPPDEQYF
TRBJ2-2	TRBV9	.	.	TGTGCCAGCAGCGGACTAAGGCCCGGGGAGCTGTTTTTT	CASSGLRPGELFF
TRBJ2-3	TRBV7-9	.	many	TGTGCCAGCAGCTTAGGGGTGGATACGCAGTATTTT	CASSLGVDTQYF
TRBJ2-7	TRBV3-1	TRBD1	many	TGTGCCAGCAGCAGAACCGGGACAGGGGGGCAGTACTTC	CASSRTGTGGQYF
TRBJ1-1	TRBV20-1	.	many	TGCAGTGCTAGAGATGCCGGGGTCAGGTCTGAAGCTTTCTTT	CSARDAGVRSEAFF
TRBJ1-5	TRBV27	.	many	TGTGCCAGCAGAGGGATAGGGTTTAGCAATCAGCCCCAGCATTTT	CASRGIGFSNQPQHF
TRBJ2-1	TRBV3-1	TRBD2	few	TGTGCCAGCAGCCTCCTAGCGGGAGTCAGCCCCTACAATGAGCAGTTCTTC	CASSLLAGVSPYNEQFF
TRBJ1-2	TRBV28	TRBD1	many	TGTGCCAGCAGCTTAAAGGACAGGGGAGGCTATGGCTACACCTTC	CASSLKDRGGYGYTF
TRBJ2-3	TRBV15	.	few	TGTGCCACCAGTGGAGCGTACGATACGCAGTATTTT	CATSGAYDTQYF
TRBJ2-7	TRBV20-1	.	.	TGCAGTGCCGCCCCCCGGGCACTCTACGAGCAGTACTTC	CSAAPRALYEQYF
TRBJ2-3	TRBV9	.	.	TGTGCCAGCAGCGTAGGGACGACCTTTAGCACAGATACGCAGTATTTT	CASSVGTTFSTDTQYF
TRBJ2-2	TRBV18	.	many	TGTGCCAGCTCACTCCTCCCCACCGGGGAGCTGTTTTTT	CASSLLPTGELFF
TRBJ2-7	TRBV5-1	TRBD2	many	TGCGCCAGCAGCTGGGGGACTAGCGGCGAGCAGTACTTC	CASSWGTSGEQYF
TRBJ1-2	TRBV7-9	TRBD1	many	TGTGCCAGCAGCTTTCTACGCCCCCAATTATGGACAGGAGACTGGGACTATGGCTACACCTTC	CASSFLRPQLWTGDWDYGYTF
TRBJ2-5	TRBV4-2	.	many	TGTGCCAGCAGCCAAGGGGGGCTAGGAGGCCAGGGGGAGACCCAGTACTTC	CASSQGGLGGQGETQYF
TRBJ1-4	TRBV19	.	.	TGTGCCAGTAGTCGGGCAGAGGATGAAAAACTGTTTTTT	CASSRAEDEKLFF
TRBJ2-5	TRBV12-3/TRBV12-4	TRBD2	many	TGTGCCAGCAGTTTAGCAGGCGGGGGAAGGGAGACCCAGTACTTC	CASSLAGGGRETQYF
TRBJ2-1	TRBV29-1	TRBD2	many	TGCAGCGTTGCTGGCCTAGCGGGAGGGATAAGAAATGAGCAGTTCTTC	CSVAGLAGGIRNEQFF
TRBJ2-7	TRBV7-9	.	.	TGTGCCAGCAGTTTCGACGCCAGGAGCTCCTACGAGCAGTACTTC	CASSFDARSSYEQYF
TRBJ2-1	TRBV29-1	TRBD2	.	TGCAGCGCCCCGACTAGCGGTGAGCAGTTCTTC	CSAPTSGEQFF
TRBJ2-7	TRBV7-9	TRBD2	many	TGTGCCAGCAGCCGCGGACTAGCGGGAGGCGCCCTCAATTACGAGCAGTACTTC	CASSRGLAGGALNYEQYF
TRBJ2-4	TRBV6-2/TRBV6-3	TRBD2	many	TGTGCCAGCAGCCCTAGGACTAGGAGTGACAAAAACATTCAGTACTTC	CASSPRTRSDKNIQYF
TRBJ1-4	TRBV7-9	.	many	TGTGCCAGCAGCCCCCGGGCTGCAACTAATGAAAAACTGTTTTTT	CASSPRAATNEKLFF
TRBJ2-2	TRBV13	TRBD2	many	TGTGCCAGCAGCTTATCCCTAGCGGGAGGTGTCGGGGAGCTGTTTTTT	CASSLSLAGGVGELFF
TRBJ1-2	TRBV30	TRBD1	many	TGTGCCTGGAGTGTAACGACAGGGAACTATGGCTACACCTTC	CAWSVTTGNYGYTF
TRBJ2-7	TRBV7-8	.	many	TGTGCCAGCAGCTTAGAGGACACCTCCTACGAGCAGTACTTC	CASSLEDTSYEQYF
TRBJ2-3	TRBV19	.	few	TGTGCCAGTAGTCGAGGAAGAGTCACCCGGAGCACAGATACGCAGTATTTT	CASSRGRVTRSTDTQYF